This paragraph covers one T cell receptor beta chain sequence. The antigen is undetermined. Stated time point: cycle 4 day 1 (C4D1), after more than 5 weeks of nivolumab. All the patients suffered relapse after autologous stem cell transplantation, and brentuximab vedotin exposure differed. Best responses fell into complete response, partial response or progressive disease. The data derive from a study of PD-1 blockade in classical Hodgkin lymphoma. Profiled with immunoSEQ multiplex PCR; TCRdb holds only in-frame clones, not every one. The sample has roughly 50,000 clones, about 90% seen once. Study-level findings and limits: Complete responders entered with baseline diversity on par with newly diagnosed patients, the results showed.

Source: peripheral blood mononuclear cells (PBMCs), taken before the fourth cycle of nivolumab. This receptor was identified in a human donor with classical Hodgkin lymphoma.

The CDR3: CASSVIGGSTSVNQHF. DNA for the CDR3: TGTGCCAGCAGTGTAATTGGGGGCTCAACCTCCGTCAACCAGCATTTT. The chain combines TRBV6-1 with TRBJ1-5; D may be TRBD1 (6 bases). CDR1 and CDR2 (germline): MNHNS, SASEGT. V was shortened by 4 bases and J by 12 bases, with 25 bases between the two germline ends. CDR3 length: 16 residues.